The clone carrying this T cell receptor (beta chain) was recorded at least ten times. What it binds is not known. This sample was taken from a study of regulatory T cells in long-lasting Graves disease. Broader study findings: Persistent cases favored TRBV28, TRBJ1-2 and TRBJ2-5. The number of shared public clonotypes was higher in persistent patients (2,741) than new patients (966).

Library construction for TCR beta used iRepertoire HTBI primers and Arm-PCR of CDR3 regions. MiXCR, applied by TCRdb to the multiplex PCR reads, yields one record per CDR3 protein. The sample has about 330,000 distinct CDR3 sequences, around 15% seen once; the top ten hold 20% to 25%. V lost 5 bases, J lost 0 bases, and 14 bases lay in between. Germline CDR1 reads SGHAT; CDR2 reads FQNNGV. The CDR3 consists of 15 residues. As to time point: newly diagnosed GD, antithyroid drugs for less than 3 months. Following extraction of RNA from PBMCs, that RNA was used to make the TCR library. The same data also contributed to another study, on T cells in Graves' hyperthyroidism and ophthalmopathy. That paper adds: RT-PCR in the first round (using the HTBI primer set) targeted the TCR CDR3. Separating ophthalmopathy from stable hyperthyroidism was achieved by a 13 V-J model.

The TCR was taken from a woman in her late teens or twenties with Graves disease. V and J are TRBV11-2 and TRBJ2-7; either TRBD1 or TRBD2 may fit D (5 bases each). Sequenced material: peripheral blood mononuclear cells (PBMCs), taken at new diagnosis, from a patient treated with antithyroid drugs. Here the CDR3 reads CASSPGSGTSYEQYF. In DNA form, the CDR3 reads TGTGCCAGCAGCCCAGGGAGCGGAACCTCCTACGAGCAGTACTTC.